The clone carrying this TCR beta chain has just a few counts. Germline CDR1 and CDR2: SGDLS and YYNGEE. V gave up 1 base and J gave up 8 bases; unmatched junction bases: 9. The CDR3 spans 15 residues. These data belong to a study of T cells after yellow fever vaccination. Whole-study context: Fractions with few cells were prepared using SMART-Seq v4 Ultra Low Input.

TCRdb redid the calling of the 5' RACE reads with MiXCR, one entry per CDR3 protein. The sample has some 560,000 distinct CDR3 sequences; about 19% are singletons. The rearrangement links TRBV9 to TRBJ2-1; 7 bases align to TRBD1. The TCR originated in a man aged 25-40 years who received the YFV17D yellow fever vaccine. The sequences come from PBMCs, collected 15 days after the yellow fever booster vaccination. The CDR3 is CASSVMATGYDEQFF. In nucleotides, the CDR3 is TGTGCCAGCAGCGTAATGGCGACAGGGTATGATGAGCAGTTCTTC.